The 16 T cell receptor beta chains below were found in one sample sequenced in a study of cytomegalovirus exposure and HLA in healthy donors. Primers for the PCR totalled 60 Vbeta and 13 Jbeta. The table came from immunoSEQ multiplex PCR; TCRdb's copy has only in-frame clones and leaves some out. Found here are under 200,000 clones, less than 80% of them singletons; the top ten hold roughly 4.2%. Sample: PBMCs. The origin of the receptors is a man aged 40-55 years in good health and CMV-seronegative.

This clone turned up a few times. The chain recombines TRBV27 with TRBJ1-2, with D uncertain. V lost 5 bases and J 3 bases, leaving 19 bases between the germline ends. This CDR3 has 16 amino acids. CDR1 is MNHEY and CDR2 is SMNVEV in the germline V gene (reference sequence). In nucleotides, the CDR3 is TGTGCCAGCAGTAGCGGGATAAAAAGTGGTGACTATGGCTACACCTTC. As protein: CASSSGIKSGDYGYTF.

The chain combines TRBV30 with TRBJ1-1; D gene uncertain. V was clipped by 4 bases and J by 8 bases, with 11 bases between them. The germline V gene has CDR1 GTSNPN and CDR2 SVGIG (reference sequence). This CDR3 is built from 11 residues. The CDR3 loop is CAWTEGGEAFF. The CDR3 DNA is TGTGCCTGGACTGAGGGCGGGGAAGCTTTCTTT. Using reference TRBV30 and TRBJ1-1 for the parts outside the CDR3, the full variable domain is SQTIHQWPATLVQPVGSPLSLECTVEGTSNPNLYWYRQAAGRGLQLLFYSVGIGQISSEVPQNLSASRPQDRQFILSSKKLLLSDSGFYLCAWTEGGEAFFGQGTRLTVV.

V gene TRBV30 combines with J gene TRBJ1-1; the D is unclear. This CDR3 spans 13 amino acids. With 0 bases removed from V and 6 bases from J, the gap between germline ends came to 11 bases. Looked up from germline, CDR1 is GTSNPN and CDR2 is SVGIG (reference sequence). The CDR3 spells CAWSVYTYPEAFF. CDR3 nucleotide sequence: TGTGCCTGGAGTGTGTATACCTACCCTGAAGCTTTCTTT. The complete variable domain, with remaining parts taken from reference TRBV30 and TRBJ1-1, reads SQTIHQWPATLVQPVGSPLSLECTVEGTSNPNLYWYRQAAGRGLQLLFYSVGIGQISSEVPQNLSASRPQDRQFILSSKKLLLSDSGFYLCAWSVYTYPEAFFGQGTRLTVV.

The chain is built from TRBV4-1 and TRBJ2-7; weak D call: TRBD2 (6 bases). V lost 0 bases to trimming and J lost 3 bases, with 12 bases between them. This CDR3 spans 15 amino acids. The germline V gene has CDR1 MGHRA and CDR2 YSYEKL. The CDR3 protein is CASSQDEEGFYEQYF. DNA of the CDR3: TGCGCCAGCAGCCAAGATGAGGAGGGCTTCTACGAGCAGTACTTC.

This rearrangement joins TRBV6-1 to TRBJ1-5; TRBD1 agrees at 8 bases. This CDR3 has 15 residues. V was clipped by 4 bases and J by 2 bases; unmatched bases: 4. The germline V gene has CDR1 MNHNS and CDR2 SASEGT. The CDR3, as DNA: TGTGCCAGCAGTGGGGGGACAGGACGCAATCAGCCCCAGCATTTT. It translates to CASSGGTGRNQPQHF.

The CDR3 DNA reads as TGTGCCAGCAGCAGAGCGATTTACACCTTC. This codes for CASSRAIYTF. The chain links TRBV6-1 to TRBJ1-2; no definite D call. V lost 6 bases and J lost 11, with 10 bases in between. The germline gives CDR1 MNHNS, CDR2 SASEGT. The CDR3 runs 10 residues.

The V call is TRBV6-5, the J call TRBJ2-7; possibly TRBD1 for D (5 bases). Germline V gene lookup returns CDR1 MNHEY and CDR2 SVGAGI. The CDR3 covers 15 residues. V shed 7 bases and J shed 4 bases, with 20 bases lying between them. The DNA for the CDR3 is TGTGCCAGCACCCTATTTGTGCAGGGTAGGTACGAGCAGTACTTC. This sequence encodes CASTLFVQGRYEQYF.

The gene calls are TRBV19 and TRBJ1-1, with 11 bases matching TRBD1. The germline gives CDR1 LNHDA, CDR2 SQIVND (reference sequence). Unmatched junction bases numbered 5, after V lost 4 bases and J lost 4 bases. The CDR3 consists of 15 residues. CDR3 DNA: TGTGCCAGTAGTAGGACAGGGGGCGCGAGCACTGAAGCTTTCTTT. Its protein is CASSRTGGASTEAFF.

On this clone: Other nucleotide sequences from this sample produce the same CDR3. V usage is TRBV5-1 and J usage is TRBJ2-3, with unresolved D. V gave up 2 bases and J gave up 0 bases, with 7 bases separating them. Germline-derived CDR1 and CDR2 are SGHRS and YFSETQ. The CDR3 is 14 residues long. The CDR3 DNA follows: TGCGCCAGCAGCTTTGGAGATAGCACAGATACGCAGTATTTT. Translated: CASSFGDSTDTQYF. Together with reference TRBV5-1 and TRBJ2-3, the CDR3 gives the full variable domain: KAGVTQTPRYLIKTRGQQVTLSCSPISGHRSVSWYQQTPGQGLQFLFEYFSETQRNKGNFPGRFSGRQFSNSRSEMNVSTLELGDSALYLCASSFGDSTDTQYFGPGTRLTVL.

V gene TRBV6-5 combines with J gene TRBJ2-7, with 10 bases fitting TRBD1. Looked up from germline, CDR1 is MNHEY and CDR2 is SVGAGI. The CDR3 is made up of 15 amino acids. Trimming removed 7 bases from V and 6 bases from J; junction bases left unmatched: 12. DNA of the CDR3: TGTGCCAGCAACAAAGTCGGGACAGGGGTCGGCGAGCAGTACTTC. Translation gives CASNKVGTGVGEQYF.

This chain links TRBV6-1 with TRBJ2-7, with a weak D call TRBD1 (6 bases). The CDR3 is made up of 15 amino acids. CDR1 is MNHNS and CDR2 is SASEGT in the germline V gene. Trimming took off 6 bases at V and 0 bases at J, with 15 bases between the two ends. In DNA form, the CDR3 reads TGTGCCAGCAGCAAGGACAGATCTAACTCCTACGAGCAGTACTTC. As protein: CASSKDRSNSYEQYF.

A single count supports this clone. CDR3 nucleotides: TGTGCCACCAGCAGCCGGACAGGGGCCTACGAGCAGTACTTC. Translating it yields CATSSRTGAYEQYF. The V gene is TRBV15, the J gene TRBJ2-7; 9 bases line up with TRBD1. The V gene end was trimmed by 3 bases and the J gene end by 2 bases; junction bases not matched to a gene: 2. This CDR3 comprises 14 residues. Germline CDR1 LNHNV, CDR2 YYDKDF (reference sequence). Supplemented by reference TRBV15 and TRBJ2-7, the full variable domain reads DAMVIQNPRYQVTQFGKPVTLSCSQTLNHNVMYWYQQKSSQAPKLLFHYYDKDFNNEADTPDNFQSRRPNTSFCFLDIRSPGLGDTAMYLCATSSRTGAYEQYFGPGTRLTVT.

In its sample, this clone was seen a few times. CDR3 nucleotides: TGCAGCGTTGCCGGGACAGGGTTCTACGAGCAGTACTTC. This codes for CSVAGTGFYEQYF. The V call is TRBV29-1, the J call TRBJ2-5; 9 bases line up with TRBD1. Judging by the DNA end, TRBJ2-7 fits better; the J call may be wrong. Germline CDR1 reads SQVTM; CDR2 reads ANQGSEA. The CDR3 consists of 13 residues.

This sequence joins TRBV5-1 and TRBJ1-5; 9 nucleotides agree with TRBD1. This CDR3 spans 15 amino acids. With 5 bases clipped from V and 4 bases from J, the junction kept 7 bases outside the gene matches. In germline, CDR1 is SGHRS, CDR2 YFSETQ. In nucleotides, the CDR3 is TGCGCCAGCAGAGAGGGGACAGGGTTAAATCAGCCCCAGCATTTT. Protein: CASREGTGLNQPQHF.

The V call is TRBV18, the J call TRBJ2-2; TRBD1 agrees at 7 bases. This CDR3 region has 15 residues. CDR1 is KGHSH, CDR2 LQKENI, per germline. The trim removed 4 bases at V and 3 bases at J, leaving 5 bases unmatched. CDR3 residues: CASSQTGTDTGELFF. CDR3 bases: TGTGCCAGCTCACAGACAGGGACCGACACCGGGGAGCTGTTTTTT. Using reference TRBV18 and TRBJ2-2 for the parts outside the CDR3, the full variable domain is NAGVMQNPRHLVRRRGQEARLRCSPMKGHSHVYWYRQLPEEGLKFMVYLQKENIIDESGMPKERFSAEFPKEGPSILRIQQVVRGDSAAYFCASSQTGTDTGELFFGEGSRLTVL.

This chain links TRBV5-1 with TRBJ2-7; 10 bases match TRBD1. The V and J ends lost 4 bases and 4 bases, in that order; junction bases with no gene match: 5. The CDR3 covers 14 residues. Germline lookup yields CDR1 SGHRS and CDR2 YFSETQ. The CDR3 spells CASSEGQGGYEQYF. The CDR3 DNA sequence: TGCGCCAGCAGCGAAGGACAGGGGGGGTACGAGCAGTACTTC.